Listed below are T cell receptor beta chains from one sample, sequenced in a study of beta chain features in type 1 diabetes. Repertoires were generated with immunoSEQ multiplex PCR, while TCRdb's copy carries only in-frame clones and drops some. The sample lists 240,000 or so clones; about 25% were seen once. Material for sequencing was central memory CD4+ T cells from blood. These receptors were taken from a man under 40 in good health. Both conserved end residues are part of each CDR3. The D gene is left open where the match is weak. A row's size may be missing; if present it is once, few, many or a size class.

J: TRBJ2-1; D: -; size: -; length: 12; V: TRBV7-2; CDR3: CASTVGSDEQFF; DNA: TGTGCCAGCACCGTGGGGAGCGATGAGCAGTTCTTC
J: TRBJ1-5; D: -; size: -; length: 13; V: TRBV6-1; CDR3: CASSAAGSQPQHF; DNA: TGTGCCAGCAGTGCCGCAGGGAGTCAGCCCCAGCATTTT
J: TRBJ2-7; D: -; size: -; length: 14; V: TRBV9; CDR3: CASSVGLAGDEQYF; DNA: TGTGCCAGCAGCGTAGGTCTAGCAGGGGACGAGCAGTACTTC
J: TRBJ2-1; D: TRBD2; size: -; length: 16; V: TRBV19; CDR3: CASSQRLAGFENEQFF; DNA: TGTGCCAGTAGTCAAAGACTAGCGGGATTTGAAAATGAGCAGTTCTTC
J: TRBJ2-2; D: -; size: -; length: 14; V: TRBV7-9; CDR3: CASSRRADTGELFF; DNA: TGTGCCAGCAGCAGAAGGGCTGACACCGGGGAGCTGTTTTTT
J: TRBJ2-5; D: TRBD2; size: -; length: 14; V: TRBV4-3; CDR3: CASSQELAQETQYF; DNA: TGCGCCAGCAGCCAAGAACTAGCGCAAGAGACCCAGTACTTC
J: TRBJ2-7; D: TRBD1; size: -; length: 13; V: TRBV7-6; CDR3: CASSLGQGGEQYF; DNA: TGTGCCAGCAGCCTGGGACAGGGAGGCGAGCAGTACTTC
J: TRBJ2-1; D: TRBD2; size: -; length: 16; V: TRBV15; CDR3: CATSRAPSGSSDEQFF; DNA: TGTGCCACCAGCAGAGCCCCTAGCGGATCAAGCGATGAGCAGTTCTTC
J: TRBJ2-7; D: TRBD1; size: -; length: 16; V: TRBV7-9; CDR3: CASSGPGTGAFYEQYF; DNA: TGTGCCAGCAGCGGCCCCGGGACAGGGGCCTTCTACGAGCAGTACTTC
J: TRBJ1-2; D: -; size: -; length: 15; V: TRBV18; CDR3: CASSPRQTLNYGYTF; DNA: TGTGCCAGCTCCCCAAGGCAAACCCTGAACTATGGCTACACCTTC
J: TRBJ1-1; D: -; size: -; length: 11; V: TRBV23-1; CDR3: CASSHWQEAFF; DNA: TGCGCCAGCAGTCACTGGCAGGAAGCTTTCTTT
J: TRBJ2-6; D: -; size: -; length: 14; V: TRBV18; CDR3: CASSPGNGANVLTF; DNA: TGTGCCAGCTCACCAGGGAACGGGGCCAACGTCCTGACTTTC
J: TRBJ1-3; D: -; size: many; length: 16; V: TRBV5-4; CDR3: CASSLEDSLSGNTIYF; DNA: TGTGCCAGCAGCTTGGAAGACAGCTTATCTGGAAACACCATATATTTT
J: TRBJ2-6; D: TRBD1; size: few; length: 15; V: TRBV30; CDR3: CACRDRAGGANVLTF; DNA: TGTGCCTGCCGGGACAGGGCCGGTGGGGCCAACGTCCTGACTTTC
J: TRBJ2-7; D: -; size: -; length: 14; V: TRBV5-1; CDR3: CASSSQGWSYEQYF; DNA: TGCGCCAGCAGCTCTCAGGGGTGGTCCTACGAGCAGTACTTC
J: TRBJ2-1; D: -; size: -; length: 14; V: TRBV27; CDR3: CASRDLANYNEQFF; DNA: TGTGCCAGCCGGGACCTTGCGAATTACAATGAGCAGTTCTTC
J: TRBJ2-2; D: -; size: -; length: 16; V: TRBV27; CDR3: CASLSTGVPGTGELFF; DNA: TGTGCCAGCCTATCGACAGGCGTCCCGGGCACCGGGGAGCTGTTTTTT
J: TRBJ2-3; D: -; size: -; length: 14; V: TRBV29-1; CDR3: CSVQWQKETDTQYF; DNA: TGCAGCGTTCAGTGGCAGAAGGAAACAGATACGCAGTATTTT
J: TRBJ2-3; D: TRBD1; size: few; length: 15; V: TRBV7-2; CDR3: CASSLDGTGVDTQYF; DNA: TGTGCCAGCAGCTTAGACGGGACAGGGGTAGATACGCAGTATTTT
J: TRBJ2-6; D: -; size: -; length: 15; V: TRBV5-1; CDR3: CASTISVTGANVLTF; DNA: TGCGCCAGCACGATATCTGTGACAGGGGCCAACGTCCTGACTTTC
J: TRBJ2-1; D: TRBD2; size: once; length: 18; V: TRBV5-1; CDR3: CASSPTSGRGLRDNEQFF; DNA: TGCGCCAGCAGCCCTACTAGCGGGAGGGGGCTGCGGGATAATGAGCAGTTCTTC
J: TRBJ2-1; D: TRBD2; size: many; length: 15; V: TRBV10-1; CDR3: CASSDLAGNWNEQFF; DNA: TGCGCCAGCAGTGATCTAGCGGGAAATTGGAATGAGCAGTTCTTC
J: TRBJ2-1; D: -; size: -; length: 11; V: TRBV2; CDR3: CASSGNNEQFF; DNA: TGTGCCAGCAGTGGCAACAATGAGCAGTTCTTC
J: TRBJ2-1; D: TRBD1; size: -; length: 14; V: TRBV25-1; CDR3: CASSPSDRVNEQFF; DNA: TGTGCCAGCAGTCCCTCGGACAGGGTCAATGAGCAGTTCTTC
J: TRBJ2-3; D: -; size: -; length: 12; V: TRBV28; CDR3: CASSPTADTQYF; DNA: TGTGCCAGCAGCCCAACGGCAGATACGCAGTATTTT
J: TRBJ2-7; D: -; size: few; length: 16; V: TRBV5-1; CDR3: CASSHDSSGISYEQYF; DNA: TGCGCCAGCAGCCACGACTCGTCCGGGATCTCCTACGAGCAGTACTTC
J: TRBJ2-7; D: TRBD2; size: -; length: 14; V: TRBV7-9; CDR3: CASSLTSGRDEQYF; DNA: TGTGCCAGCAGCTTAACTAGCGGGAGGGACGAGCAGTACTTC
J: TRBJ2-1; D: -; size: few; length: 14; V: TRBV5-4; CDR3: CANSQRGSYNEQFF; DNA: TGTGCCAACAGTCAACGGGGCTCCTACAATGAGCAGTTCTTC
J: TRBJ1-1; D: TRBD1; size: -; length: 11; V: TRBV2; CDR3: CASRDRGDAFF; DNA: TGTGCCAGCAGGGACAGGGGCGACGCTTTCTTT
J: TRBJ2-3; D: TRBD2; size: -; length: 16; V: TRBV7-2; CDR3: CASRPRLAGGTDTQYF; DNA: TGTGCCAGCAGACCTAGACTAGCGGGAGGCACAGATACGCAGTATTTT
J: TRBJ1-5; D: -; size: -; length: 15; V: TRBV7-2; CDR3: CASSLETGSNQPQHF; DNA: TGTGCCAGCAGCTTAGAGACGGGTTCTAATCAGCCCCAGCATTTT
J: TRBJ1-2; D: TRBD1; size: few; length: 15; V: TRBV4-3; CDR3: CASSREAGQGTGYTF; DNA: TGCGCCAGCAGCCGGGAGGCCGGACAGGGCACTGGCTACACCTTC
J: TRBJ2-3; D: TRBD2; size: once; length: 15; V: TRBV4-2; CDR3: CASSQEGDYLDTQYF; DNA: TGTGCCAGCAGCCAAGAGGGGGACTATTTAGATACGCAGTATTTT
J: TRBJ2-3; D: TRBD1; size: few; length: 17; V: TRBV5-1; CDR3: CASSSRPGQGVADTQYF; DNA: TGCGCCAGCAGCTCGCGACCGGGACAGGGTGTCGCAGATACGCAGTATTTT
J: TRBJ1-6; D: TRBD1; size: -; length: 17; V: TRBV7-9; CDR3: CASSFRGTTGGDSPLHF; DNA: TGTGCCAGCAGCTTTAGGGGTACGACAGGGGGAGATTCACCCCTCCACTTT
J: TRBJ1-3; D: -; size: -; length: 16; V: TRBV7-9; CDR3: CASSYRPGASGNTIYF; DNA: TGTGCCAGCAGCTACCGCCCGGGGGCTAGTGGAAACACCATATATTTT
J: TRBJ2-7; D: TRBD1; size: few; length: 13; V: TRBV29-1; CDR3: CSVVRDSPYEQYF; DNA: TGCAGCGTAGTCCGGGACAGCCCCTACGAGCAGTACTTC